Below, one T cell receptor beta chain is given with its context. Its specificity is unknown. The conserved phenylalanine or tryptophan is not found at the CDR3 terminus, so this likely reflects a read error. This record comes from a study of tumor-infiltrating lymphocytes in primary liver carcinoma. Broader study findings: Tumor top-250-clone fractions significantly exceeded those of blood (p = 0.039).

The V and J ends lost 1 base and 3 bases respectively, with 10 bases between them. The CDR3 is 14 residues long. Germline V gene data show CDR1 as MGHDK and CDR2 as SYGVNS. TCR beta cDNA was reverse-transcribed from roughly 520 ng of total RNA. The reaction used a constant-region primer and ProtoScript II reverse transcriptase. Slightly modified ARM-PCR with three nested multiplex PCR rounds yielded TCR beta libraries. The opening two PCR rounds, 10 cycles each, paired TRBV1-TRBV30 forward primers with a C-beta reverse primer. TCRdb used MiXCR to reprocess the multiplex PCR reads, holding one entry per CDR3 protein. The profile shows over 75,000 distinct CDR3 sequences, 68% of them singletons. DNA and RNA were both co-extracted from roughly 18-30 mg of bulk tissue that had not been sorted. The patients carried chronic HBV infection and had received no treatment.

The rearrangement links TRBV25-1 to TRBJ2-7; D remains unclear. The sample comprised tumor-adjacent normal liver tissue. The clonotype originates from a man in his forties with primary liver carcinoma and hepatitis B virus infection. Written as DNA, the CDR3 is TGTGCCAGCAGTGAATGGCAGCTCGTCTACGAGCAGTACCTC. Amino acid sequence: CASSEWQLVYEQYL.